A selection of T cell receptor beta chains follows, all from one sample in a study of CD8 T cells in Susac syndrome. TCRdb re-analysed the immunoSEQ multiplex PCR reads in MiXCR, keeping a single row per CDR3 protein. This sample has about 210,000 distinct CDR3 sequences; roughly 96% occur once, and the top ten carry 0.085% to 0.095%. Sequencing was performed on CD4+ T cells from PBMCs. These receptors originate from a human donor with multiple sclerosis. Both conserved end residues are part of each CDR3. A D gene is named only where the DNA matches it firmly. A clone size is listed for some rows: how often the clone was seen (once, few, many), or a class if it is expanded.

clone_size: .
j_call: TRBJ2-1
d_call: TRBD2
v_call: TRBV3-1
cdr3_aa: CASSKGVPSGTREQFF
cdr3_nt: TGTGCCAGCAGCAAGGGGGTTCCTAGCGGGACGAGGGAGCAGTTCTTC

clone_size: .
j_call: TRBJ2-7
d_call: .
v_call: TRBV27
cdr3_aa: CASSSLVRGGAYEQYF
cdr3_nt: TGTGCCAGCAGTTCCCTCGTCAGGGGAGGGGCCTACGAGCAGTACTTC

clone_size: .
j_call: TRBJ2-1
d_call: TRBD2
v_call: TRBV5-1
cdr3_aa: CASSSEPSGSADEQFF
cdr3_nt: TGCGCCAGCAGCTCAGAACCGAGCGGGAGTGCGGATGAGCAGTTCTTC

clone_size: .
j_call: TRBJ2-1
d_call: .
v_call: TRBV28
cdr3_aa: CASSNPQRYNEQFF
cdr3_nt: TGTGCCAGCAGCAATCCTCAGAGATACAATGAGCAGTTCTTC

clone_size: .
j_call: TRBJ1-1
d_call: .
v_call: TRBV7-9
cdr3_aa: CASSLEGAEAFF
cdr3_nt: TGTGCCAGCAGCTTAGAGGGGGCTGAAGCTTTCTTT

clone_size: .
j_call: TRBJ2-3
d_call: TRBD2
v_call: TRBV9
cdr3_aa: CASRPSGTSGDTQYF
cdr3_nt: TGTGCCAGCAGACCCTCCGGGACTAGCGGAGATACGCAGTATTTT

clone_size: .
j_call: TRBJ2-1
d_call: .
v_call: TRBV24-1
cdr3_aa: CATSSRTGSSYNEQFF
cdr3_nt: TGTGCCACCTCCTCCCGGACTGGAAGCTCCTACAATGAGCAGTTCTTC

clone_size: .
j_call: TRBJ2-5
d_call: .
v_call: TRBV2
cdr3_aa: CASSAGEYQETQYF
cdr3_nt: TGTGCCAGCAGTGCGGGAGAGTACCAAGAGACCCAGTACTTC

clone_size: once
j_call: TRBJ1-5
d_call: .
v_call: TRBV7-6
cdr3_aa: CASSLVQGNQPQHF
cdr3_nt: TGTGCCAGCAGCTTAGTACAGGGCAATCAGCCCCAGCATTTT

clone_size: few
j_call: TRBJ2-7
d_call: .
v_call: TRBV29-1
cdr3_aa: CSVTPGVDEQYF
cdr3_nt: TGCAGCGTTACCCCGGGGGTCGACGAGCAGTACTTC

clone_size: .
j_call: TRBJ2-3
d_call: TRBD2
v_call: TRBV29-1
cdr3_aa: CSSRTSGRPKGDADTQYF
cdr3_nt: TGCAGCTCCAGGACTAGCGGGAGGCCGAAGGGCGATGCAGATACGCAGTATTTT

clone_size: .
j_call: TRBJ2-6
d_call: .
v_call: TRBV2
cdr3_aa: CASSTENSGANVLTF
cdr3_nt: TGTGCCAGCAGTACGGAGAACTCTGGGGCCAACGTCCTGACTTTC

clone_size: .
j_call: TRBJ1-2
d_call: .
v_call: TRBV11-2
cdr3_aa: CASTPSPEGRIYGYTF
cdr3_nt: TGTGCCAGCACCCCTAGCCCTGAGGGTCGAATCTATGGCTACACCTTC

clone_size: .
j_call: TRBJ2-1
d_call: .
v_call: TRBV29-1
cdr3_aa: CSVEDRRVSYNEQFF
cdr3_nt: TGCAGCGTTGAAGATCGAAGGGTCTCCTACAATGAGCAGTTCTTC

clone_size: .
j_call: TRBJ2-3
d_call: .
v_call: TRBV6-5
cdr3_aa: CASSPGSHTQYF
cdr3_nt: TGTGCCAGCAGTCCAGGGTCGCATACGCAGTATTTT

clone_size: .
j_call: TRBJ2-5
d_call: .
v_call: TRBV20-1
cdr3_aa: CSATGAWETQYF
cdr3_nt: TGCAGTGCCACGGGAGCTTGGGAGACCCAGTACTTC

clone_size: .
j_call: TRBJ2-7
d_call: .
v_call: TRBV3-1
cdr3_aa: CASSQQGSYEQYF
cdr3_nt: TGTGCCAGCAGCCAACAGGGTTCCTACGAGCAGTACTTC

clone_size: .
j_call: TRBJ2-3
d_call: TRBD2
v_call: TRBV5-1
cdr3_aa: CASNRVTSGGGTDTQYF
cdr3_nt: TGCGCCAGCAATCGTGTAACTAGCGGAGGGGGAACAGATACGCAGTATTTT

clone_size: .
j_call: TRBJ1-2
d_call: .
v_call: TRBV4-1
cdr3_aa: CASSPTFRDGYTF
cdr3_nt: TGCGCCAGCAGCCCAACATTTCGGGATGGCTACACCTTC

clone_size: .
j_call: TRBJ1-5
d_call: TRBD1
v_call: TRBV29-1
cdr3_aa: CSVKEPGQGSQPQHF
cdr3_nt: TGCAGCGTCAAAGAGCCGGGACAGGGAAGTCAGCCCCAGCATTTT

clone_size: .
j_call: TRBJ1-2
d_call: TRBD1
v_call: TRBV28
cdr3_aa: CASTGGGSYGYTF
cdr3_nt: TGTGCCAGTACAGGGGGCGGGAGCTATGGCTACACCTTC

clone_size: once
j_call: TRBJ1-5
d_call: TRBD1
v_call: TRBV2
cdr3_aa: CASSDTGQVKPQHF
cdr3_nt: TGTGCCAGCAGCGACACGGGACAGGTAAAGCCCCAGCATTTT

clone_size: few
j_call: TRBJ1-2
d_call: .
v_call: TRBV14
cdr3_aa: CASSQDRTGGYTF
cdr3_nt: TGTGCCAGCAGCCAAGATCGGACCGGCGGCTACACCTTC

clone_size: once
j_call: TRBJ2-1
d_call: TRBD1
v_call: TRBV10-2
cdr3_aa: CASSEGTAFYNEQFF
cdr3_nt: TGCGCCAGCAGTGAAGGGACAGCCTTCTACAATGAGCAGTTCTTC

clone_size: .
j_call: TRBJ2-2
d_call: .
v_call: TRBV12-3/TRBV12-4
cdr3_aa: CASSSTAFWTGELFF
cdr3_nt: TGTGCCAGCAGCTCGACAGCCTTTTGGACCGGGGAGCTGTTTTTT

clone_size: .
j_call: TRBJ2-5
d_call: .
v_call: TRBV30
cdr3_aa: CAWSGQIQETQYF
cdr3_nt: TGTGCCTGGAGCGGGCAGATCCAAGAGACCCAGTACTTC

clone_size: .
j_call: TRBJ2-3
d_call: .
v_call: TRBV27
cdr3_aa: CASSLLVGGPTDTQYF
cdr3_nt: TGTGCCAGCAGTTTATTAGTCGGGGGACCCACAGATACGCAGTATTTT